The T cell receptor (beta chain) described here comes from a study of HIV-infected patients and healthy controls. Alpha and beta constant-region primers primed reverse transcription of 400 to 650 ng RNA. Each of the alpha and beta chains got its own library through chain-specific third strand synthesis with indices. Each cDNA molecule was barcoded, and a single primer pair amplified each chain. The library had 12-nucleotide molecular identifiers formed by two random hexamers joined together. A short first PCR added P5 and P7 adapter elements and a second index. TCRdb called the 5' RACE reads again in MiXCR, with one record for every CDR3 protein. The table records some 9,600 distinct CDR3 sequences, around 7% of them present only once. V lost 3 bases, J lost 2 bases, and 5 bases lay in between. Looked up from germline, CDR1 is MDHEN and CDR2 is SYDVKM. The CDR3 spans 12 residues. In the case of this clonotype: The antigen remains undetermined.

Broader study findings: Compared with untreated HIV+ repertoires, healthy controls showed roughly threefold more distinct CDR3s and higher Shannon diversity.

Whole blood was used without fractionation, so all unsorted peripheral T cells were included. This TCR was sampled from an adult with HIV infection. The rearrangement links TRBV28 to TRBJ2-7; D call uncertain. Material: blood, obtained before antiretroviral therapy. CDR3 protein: CASSFDTYEQYF. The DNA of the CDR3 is TGTGCCAGCAGTTTCGATACCTACGAGCAGTACTTC.